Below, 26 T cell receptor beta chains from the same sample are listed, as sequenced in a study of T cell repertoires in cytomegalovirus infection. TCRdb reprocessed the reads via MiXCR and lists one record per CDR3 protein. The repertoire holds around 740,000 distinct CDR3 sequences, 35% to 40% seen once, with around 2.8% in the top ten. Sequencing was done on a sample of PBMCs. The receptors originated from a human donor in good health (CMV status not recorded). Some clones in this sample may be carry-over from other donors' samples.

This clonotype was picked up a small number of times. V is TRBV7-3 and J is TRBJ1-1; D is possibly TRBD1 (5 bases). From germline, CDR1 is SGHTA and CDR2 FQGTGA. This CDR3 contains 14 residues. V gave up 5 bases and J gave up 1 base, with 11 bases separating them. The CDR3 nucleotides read TGTGCCAGCAGCCCCGCCAGGGCGAACACTGAAGCTTTCTTT. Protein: CASSPARANTEAFF.

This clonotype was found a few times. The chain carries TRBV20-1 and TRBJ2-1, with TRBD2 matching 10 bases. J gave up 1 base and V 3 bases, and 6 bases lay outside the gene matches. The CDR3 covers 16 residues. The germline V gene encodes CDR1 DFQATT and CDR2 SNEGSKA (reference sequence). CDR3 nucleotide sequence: TGCAGTGCTAGGGCCCAAGCGGGAGGGTCCTACAATGAGCAGTTCTTC. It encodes CSARAQAGGSYNEQFF.

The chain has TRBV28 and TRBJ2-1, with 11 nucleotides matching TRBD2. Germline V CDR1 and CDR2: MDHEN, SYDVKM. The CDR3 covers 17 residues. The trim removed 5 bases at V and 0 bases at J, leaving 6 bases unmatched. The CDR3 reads CASSQLAGAGSYNEQFF. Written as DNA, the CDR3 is TGTGCCAGCAGTCAACTAGCGGGAGCCGGCTCCTACAATGAGCAGTTCTTC.

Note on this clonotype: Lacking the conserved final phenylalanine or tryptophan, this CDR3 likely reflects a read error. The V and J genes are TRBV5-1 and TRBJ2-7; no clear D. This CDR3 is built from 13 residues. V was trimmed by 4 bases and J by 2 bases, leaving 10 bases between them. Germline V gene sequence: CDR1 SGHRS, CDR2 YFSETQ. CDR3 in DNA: TGCGCCAGCAGCCCCGACCCCCCCTACGAGCAGTACTTA. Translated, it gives CASSPDPPYEQYL.

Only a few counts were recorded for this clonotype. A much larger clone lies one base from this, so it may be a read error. The CDR3 DNA follows: TGTGCCAGCAGCTTAGCAGGGGAACAAGAGACCCAGTACTTC. It translates to CASSLAGEQETQYF. V and J are TRBV11-3 and TRBJ2-5; TRBD1 might be the D (6 bases). Trimming left V 1 base short and J 2 bases short, with 8 bases between. This CDR3 region has 14 residues. Germline V lookup: CDR1 SGHNT, CDR2 YENEEA. Complete variable domain (other parts from reference TRBV11-3 and TRBJ2-5): EAGVVQSPRYKIIEKKQPVAFWCNPISGHNTLYWYLQNLGQGPELLIRYENEEAVDDSQLPKDRFSAERLKGVDSTLKIQPAELGDSAVYLCASSLAGEQETQYFGPGTRLLVL.

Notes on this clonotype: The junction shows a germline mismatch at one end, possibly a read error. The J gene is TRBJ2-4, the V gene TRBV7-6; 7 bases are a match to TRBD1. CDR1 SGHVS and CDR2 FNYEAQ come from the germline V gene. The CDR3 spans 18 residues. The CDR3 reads CASSLEFTGALAKNIQYF. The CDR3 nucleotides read TGTGCTAGCAGTTTAGAATTTACAGGGGCCTTAGCCAAAAACATTCAGTACTTC.

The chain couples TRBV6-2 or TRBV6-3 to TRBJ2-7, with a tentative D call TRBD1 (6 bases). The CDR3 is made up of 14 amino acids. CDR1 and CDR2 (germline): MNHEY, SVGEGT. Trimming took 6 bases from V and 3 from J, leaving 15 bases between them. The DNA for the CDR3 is TGTGCCAGCAGCAGACGTGACAGGAACTACGAGCAGTACTTC. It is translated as CASSRRDRNYEQYF.

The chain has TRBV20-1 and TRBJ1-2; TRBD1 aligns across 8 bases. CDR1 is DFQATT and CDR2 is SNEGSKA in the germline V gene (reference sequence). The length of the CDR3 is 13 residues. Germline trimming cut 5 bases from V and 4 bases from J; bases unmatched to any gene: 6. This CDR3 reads CSAYRGTGYGYTF. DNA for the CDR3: TGCAGTGCTTACAGGGGGACGGGCTATGGCTACACCTTC.

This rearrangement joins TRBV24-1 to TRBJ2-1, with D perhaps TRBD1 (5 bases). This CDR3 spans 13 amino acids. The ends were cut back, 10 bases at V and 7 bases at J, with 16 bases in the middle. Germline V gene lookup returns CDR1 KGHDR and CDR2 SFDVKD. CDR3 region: CATESGMGNEQFF. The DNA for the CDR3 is TGTGCCACAGAGTCAGGGATGGGGAATGAGCAGTTCTTC.

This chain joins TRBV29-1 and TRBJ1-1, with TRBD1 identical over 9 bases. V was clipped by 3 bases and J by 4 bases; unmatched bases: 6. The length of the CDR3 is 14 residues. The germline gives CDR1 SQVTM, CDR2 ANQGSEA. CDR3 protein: CSVERTGEVTEAFF. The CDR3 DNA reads TGCAGCGTTGAGCGGACAGGGGAGGTCACTGAAGCTTTCTTT.

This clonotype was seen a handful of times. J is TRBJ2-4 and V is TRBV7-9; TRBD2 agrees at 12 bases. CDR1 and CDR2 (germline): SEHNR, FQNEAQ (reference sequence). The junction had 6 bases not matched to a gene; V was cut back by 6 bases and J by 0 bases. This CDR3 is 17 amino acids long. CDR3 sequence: CASRASGRVLAKNIQYF. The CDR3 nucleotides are TGTGCCAGCAGGGCTAGCGGGAGGGTTCTAGCCAAAAACATTCAGTACTTC.

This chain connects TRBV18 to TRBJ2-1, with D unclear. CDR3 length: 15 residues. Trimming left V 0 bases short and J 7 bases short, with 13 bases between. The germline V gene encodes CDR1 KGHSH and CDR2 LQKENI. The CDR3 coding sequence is TGTGCCAGCTCACCACCGGATTCTGGGTTTAATGAGCAGTTCTTC. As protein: CASSPPDSGFNEQFF.

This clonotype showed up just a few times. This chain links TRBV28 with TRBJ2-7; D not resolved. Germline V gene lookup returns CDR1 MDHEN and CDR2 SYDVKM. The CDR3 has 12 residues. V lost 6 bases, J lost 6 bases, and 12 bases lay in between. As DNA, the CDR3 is TGTGCCAGCAGACCCTCCCACTCCGAGCAGTACTTC. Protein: CASRPSHSEQYF.

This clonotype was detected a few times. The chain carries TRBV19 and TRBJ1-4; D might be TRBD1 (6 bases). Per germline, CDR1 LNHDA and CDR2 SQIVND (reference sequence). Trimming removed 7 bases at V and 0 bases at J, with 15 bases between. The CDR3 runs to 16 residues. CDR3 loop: CASKRGQLATNEKLFF. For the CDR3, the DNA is TGTGCCAGTAAACGCGGACAGCTTGCAACTAATGAAAAACTGTTTTTT.

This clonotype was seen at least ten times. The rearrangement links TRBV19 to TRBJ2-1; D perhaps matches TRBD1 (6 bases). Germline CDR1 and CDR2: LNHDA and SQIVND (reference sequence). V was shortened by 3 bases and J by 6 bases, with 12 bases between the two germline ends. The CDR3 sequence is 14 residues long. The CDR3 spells CASSMGARPNEQFF. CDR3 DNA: TGTGCCAGTAGTATGGGGGCCCGCCCCAATGAGCAGTTCTTC.

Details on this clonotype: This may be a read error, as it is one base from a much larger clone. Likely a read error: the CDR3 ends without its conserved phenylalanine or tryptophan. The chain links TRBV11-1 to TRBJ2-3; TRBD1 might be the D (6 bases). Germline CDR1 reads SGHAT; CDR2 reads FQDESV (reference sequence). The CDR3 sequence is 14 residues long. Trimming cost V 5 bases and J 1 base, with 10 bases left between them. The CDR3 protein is CASSRRQGTDTQYL. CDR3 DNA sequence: TGTGCCAGCAGCCGCCGACAGGGCACAGATACGCAGTATTTG.

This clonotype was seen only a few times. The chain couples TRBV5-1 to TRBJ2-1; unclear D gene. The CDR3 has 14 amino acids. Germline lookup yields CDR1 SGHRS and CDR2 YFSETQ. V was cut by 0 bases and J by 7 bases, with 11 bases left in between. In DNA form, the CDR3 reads TGCGCCAGCAGCTTGGCGTCAGTGGGGAATGAGCAGTTCTTC. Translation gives CASSLASVGNEQFF.

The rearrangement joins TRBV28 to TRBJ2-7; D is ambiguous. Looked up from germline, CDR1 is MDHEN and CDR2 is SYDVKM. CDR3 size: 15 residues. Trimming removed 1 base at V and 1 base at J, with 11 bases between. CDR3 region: CASSLFKVGSYEQYF. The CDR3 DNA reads TGTGCCAGCAGTTTATTCAAAGTCGGGTCCTACGAGCAGTACTTC.

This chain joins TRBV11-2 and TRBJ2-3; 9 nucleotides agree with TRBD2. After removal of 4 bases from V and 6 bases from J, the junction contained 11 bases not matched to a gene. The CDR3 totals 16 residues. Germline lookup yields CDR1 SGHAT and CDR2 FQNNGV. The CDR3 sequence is CASSSLGRGGLDTQYF. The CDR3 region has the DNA TGTGCCAGCAGCTCCTTGGGGCGGGGGGGGTTGGATACGCAGTATTTT.

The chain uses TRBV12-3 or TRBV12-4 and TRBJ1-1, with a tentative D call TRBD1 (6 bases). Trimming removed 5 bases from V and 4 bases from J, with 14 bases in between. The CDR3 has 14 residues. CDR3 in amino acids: CASSRAGGITEAFF. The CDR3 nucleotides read TGTGCCAGCAGTCGGGCGGGGGGCATCACTGAAGCTTTCTTT.

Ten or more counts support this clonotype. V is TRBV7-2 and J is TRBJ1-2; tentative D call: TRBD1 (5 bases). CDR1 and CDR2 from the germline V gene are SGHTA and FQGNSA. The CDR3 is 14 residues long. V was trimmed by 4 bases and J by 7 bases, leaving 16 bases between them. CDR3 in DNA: TGTGCCAGCAGCTCGCGCTCGGGGGACCCTGGCTACACCTTC. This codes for CASSSRSGDPGYTF. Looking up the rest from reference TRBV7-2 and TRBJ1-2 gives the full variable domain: GAGVSQSPSNKVTEKGKDVELRCDPISGHTALYWYRQSLGQGLEFLIYFQGNSAPDKSGLPSDRFSAERTGGSVSTLTIQRTQQEDSAVYLCASSSRSGDPGYTFGSGTRLTVV.

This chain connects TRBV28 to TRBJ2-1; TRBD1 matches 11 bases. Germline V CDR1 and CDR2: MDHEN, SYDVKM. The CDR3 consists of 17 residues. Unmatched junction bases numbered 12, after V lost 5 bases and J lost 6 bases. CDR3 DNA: TGTGCCAGCAGTCCAATCGCCGGGACAGGGGGTGGCAATGAGCAGTTCTTC. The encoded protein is CASSPIAGTGGGNEQFF.

The CDR3, as DNA: TGTGCCAGCAGCCAAGAAAGGGATTACACTGAAGCTTTCTTT. It yields the protein CASSQERDYTEAFF. The chain uses TRBV4-2 and TRBJ1-1; no firm D call. Germline V gives CDR1 LGHNA, CDR2 YNFKEQ. The CDR3 contains 14 residues. V lost 0 bases, J lost 3 bases, and 8 bases lay in between.

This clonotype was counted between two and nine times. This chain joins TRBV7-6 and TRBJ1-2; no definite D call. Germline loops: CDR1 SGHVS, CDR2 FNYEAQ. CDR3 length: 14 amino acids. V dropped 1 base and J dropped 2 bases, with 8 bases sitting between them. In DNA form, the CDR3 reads TGTGCCAGCAGCTTAGGGGAAGGAAACTATGGCTACACCTTC. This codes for CASSLGEGNYGYTF.

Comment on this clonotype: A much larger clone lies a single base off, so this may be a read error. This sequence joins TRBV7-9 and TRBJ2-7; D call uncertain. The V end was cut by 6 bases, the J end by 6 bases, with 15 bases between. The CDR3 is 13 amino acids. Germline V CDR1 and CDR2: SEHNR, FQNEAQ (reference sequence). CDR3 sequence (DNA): TGTGCCAGCAGTCAAGGGTGGGCCTCCGAGCAGTACTTC. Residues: CASSQGWASEQYF.

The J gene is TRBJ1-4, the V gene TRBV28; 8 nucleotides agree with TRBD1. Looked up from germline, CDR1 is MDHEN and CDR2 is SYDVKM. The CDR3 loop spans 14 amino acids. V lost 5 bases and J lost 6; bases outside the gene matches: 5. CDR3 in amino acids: CASSHGQGYEKLFF. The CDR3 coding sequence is TGTGCCAGCAGTCACGGACAGGGCTATGAAAAACTGTTTTTT.